A selection of T cell receptor beta chains follows, all from one sample in a study of T cells after yellow fever vaccination. Via MiXCR, TCRdb re-called the 5' RACE reads, giving one row per CDR3 protein. The data show over 45,000 distinct CDR3 sequences, approximately 7% seen once. Here the sequenced sample was CD8+ T cells sorted from PBMCs, taken on the day of the first yellow fever vaccination. Source of these receptors: a man between 18 and 35 years old who received the YFV17D yellow fever vaccine. Each CDR3 is given with its conserved first and last residue. The D gene is left open where the match is weak. Some rows mark clone size as missing; the rest say once, few, many or name a class of expanded clone.

j_gene: TRBJ2-1
d_gene: TRBD1
abundance: many
len: 15
v_gene: TRBV6-1
CDR3aa: CASSETTGSYNEQFF
CDR3nt: TGTGCCAGCAGTGAGACGACAGGGTCCTACAATGAGCAGTTCTTC

j_gene: TRBJ2-5
d_gene: -
abundance: -
len: 15
v_gene: TRBV11-2
CDR3aa: CASSRSAPYHETQYF
CDR3nt: TGTGCCAGCAGTCGTAGCGCTCCGTACCACGAGACCCAGTACTTC

j_gene: TRBJ2-2
d_gene: TRBD1
abundance: many
len: 17
v_gene: TRBV7-9
CDR3aa: CAISFFVRTGDTGELFF
CDR3nt: TGTGCCATCAGCTTCTTCGTTCGGACAGGGGATACCGGGGAGCTGTTTTTT

j_gene: TRBJ1-1
d_gene: -
abundance: -
len: 15
v_gene: TRBV15
CDR3aa: CATSRDLGSGTEAFF
CDR3nt: TGTGCCACCAGCAGAGATCTCGGCTCCGGCACTGAAGCTTTCTTT

j_gene: TRBJ1-1
d_gene: -
abundance: -
len: 12
v_gene: TRBV11-1
CDR3aa: CASSLERAEAFF
CDR3nt: TGTGCCAGCAGCTTAGAAAGAGCCGAAGCTTTCTTT

j_gene: TRBJ2-3
d_gene: -
abundance: many
len: 15
v_gene: TRBV7-9
CDR3aa: CASSYTGNSADTQYF
CDR3nt: TGTGCCAGCAGCTATACAGGGAATAGTGCAGATACGCAGTATTTT

j_gene: TRBJ1-4
d_gene: -
abundance: many
len: 15
v_gene: TRBV4-1
CDR3aa: CASSQGREFHEKLFF
CDR3nt: TGCGCCAGCAGCCAAGGCAGGGAATTTCATGAAAAACTGTTTTTT

j_gene: TRBJ2-1
d_gene: -
abundance: many
len: 15
v_gene: TRBV4-2
CDR3aa: CASSQGPGAHGEQFF
CDR3nt: TGTGCCAGCAGCCAAGGCCCGGGGGCTCACGGTGAGCAGTTCTTC

j_gene: TRBJ2-3
d_gene: TRBD1
abundance: many
len: 13
v_gene: TRBV7-9
CDR3aa: CASSRGQGDTQYF
CDR3nt: TGTGCCAGCAGCCGAGGACAGGGGGATACGCAGTATTTT

j_gene: TRBJ2-1
d_gene: TRBD2
abundance: many
len: 14
v_gene: TRBV6-2/TRBV6-3
CDR3aa: CASGGGGYYNEQFF
CDR3nt: TGTGCCAGCGGGGGCGGGGGGTACTACAATGAGCAGTTCTTC

j_gene: TRBJ1-1
d_gene: -
abundance: -
len: 12
v_gene: TRBV7-9
CDR3aa: CARLGLNTEAFF
CDR3nt: TGTGCCAGGTTGGGTCTGAACACTGAAGCTTTCTTT

j_gene: TRBJ1-2
d_gene: -
abundance: many
len: 13
v_gene: TRBV6-2/TRBV6-3
CDR3aa: CASSTTENYGYTF
CDR3nt: TGTGCCAGCTCAACGACCGAGAACTATGGCTACACCTTC

j_gene: TRBJ2-2
d_gene: -
abundance: few
len: 13
v_gene: TRBV5-1
CDR3aa: CASSLVGGGELFF
CDR3nt: TGCGCCAGCAGCTTGGTCGGCGGCGGGGAGCTGTTTTTT

j_gene: TRBJ2-1
d_gene: -
abundance: many
len: 12
v_gene: TRBV12-3/TRBV12-4
CDR3aa: CASSLYAGHQFF
CDR3nt: TGTGCCAGCAGTTTATACGCGGGGCACCAGTTCTTC

j_gene: TRBJ1-4
d_gene: -
abundance: -
len: 15
v_gene: TRBV9
CDR3aa: CASSVSGATNEKLFF
CDR3nt: TGTGCCAGCAGCGTGAGTGGAGCAACTAATGAAAAACTGTTTTTT

j_gene: TRBJ2-5
d_gene: -
abundance: -
len: 14
v_gene: TRBV4-3
CDR3aa: CASSQEKIGKTQYF
CDR3nt: TGCGCCAGCAGCCAAGAAAAGATAGGGAAGACCCAGTACTTC

j_gene: TRBJ2-3
d_gene: TRBD2
abundance: -
len: 15
v_gene: TRBV9
CDR3aa: CASSPRGREADTQYF
CDR3nt: TGTGCCAGCAGCCCACGGGGGAGGGAGGCAGATACGCAGTATTTT